The 3 T cell receptor beta chains in this list originate from one sample, sequenced in a study of T-cell reconstitution after alpha-beta-depleted transplantation in children. Preparation of the TCRbeta library was carried out with unique molecular identifiers. TCRdb ran MiXCR on the PCR reads and lists one entry per CDR3 protein. The repertoire includes a few hundred thousand distinct CDR3 sequences, 6.6% of them detected once, and just over 5.5% sits in the top ten. The sample here was PBMCs, taken before TCRalphabeta/CD19-depleted stem cell transplant. These receptors were taken from a boy aged 2 to 10 with acute lymphoblastic leukemia, due to receive a stem cell transplant.

There are many counts of this clonotype. The chain links TRBV27 to TRBJ2-1; tentative D call: TRBD2 (5 bases). V lost 7 bases to trimming and J lost 9 bases, with 13 bases between them. CDR3 length: 12 amino acids. Germline CDR1 MNHEY, CDR2 SMNVEV (reference sequence). The CDR3 region is CASTAGAAEQFF. CDR3 sequence (DNA): TGTGCCAGCACCGCGGGCGCGGCTGAGCAGTTCTTC.

This clonotype has at least ten counts. The J gene is TRBJ1-6, the V gene TRBV7-2; TRBD1 is a possible D gene (6 bases). V gave up 1 base and J gave up 11 bases, with 12 bases separating them. CDR3 length equals 14 residues. CDR1 and CDR2 from the germline V gene are SGHTA and FQGNSA. The DNA for the CDR3 is TGTGCCAGCAGCTTAGAATACAGGGCAACACCCCTCCACTTT. Translating it yields CASSLEYRATPLHF.

In this sample, this clonotype turned up a few times. This chain uses TRBV6-2 or TRBV6-3 with TRBJ1-2; D perhaps matches TRBD1 (5 bases). There are 13 residues in the CDR3. Germline loops: CDR1 MNHEY, CDR2 SVGEGT. V gave up 6 bases and J gave up 4 bases, with 12 bases separating them. The CDR3 region is CASRPRDGYGYTF. CDR3 DNA sequence: TGTGCCAGCAGGCCCAGGGACGGCTATGGCTACACCTTC.